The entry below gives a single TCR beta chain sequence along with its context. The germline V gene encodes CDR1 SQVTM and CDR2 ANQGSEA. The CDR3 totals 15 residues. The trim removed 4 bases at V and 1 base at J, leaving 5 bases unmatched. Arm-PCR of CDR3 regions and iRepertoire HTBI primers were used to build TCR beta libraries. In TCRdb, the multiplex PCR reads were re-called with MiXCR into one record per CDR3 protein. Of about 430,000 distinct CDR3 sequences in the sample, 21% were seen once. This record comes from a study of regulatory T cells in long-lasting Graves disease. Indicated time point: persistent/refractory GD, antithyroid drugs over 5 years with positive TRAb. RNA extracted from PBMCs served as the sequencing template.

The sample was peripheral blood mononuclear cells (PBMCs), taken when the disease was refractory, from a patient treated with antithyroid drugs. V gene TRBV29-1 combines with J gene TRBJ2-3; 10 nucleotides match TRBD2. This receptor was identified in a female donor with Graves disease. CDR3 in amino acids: CSVVSSGSGTDTQYF. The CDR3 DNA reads TGCAGCGTTGTGTCTAGCGGGAGTGGCACAGATACGCAGTATTTT.